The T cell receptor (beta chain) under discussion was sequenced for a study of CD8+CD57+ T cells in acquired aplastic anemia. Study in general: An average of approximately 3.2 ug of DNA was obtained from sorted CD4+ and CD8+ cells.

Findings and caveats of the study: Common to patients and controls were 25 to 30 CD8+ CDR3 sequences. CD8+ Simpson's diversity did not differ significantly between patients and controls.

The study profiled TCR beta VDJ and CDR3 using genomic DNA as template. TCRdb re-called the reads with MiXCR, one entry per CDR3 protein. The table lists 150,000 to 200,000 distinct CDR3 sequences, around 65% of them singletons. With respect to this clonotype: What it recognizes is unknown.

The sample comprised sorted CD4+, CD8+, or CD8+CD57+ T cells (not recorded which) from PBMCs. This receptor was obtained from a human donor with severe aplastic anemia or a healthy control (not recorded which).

The DNA for the CDR3 is TGTGCCAGCAGCTTGTCCAGATACACCGGGGAGCTGTTTTTT. It encodes CASSLSRYTGELFF. The J gene is TRBJ2-2, the V gene TRBV5-5; no reliable D call. Trimming shortened V by 1 base and J by 3 bases, and 7 bases separated the two germline ends. The CDR3 spans 14 residues. In germline, CDR1 is SGHKS, CDR2 YYEKEE (reference sequence). The entire variable domain, with the rest obtained from reference TRBV5-5 and TRBJ2-2, is as follows: DAGVTQSPTHLIKTRGQQVTLRCSPISGHKSVSWYQQVLGQGPQFIFQYYEKEERGRGNFPDRFSARQFPNYSSELNVNALLLGDSALYLCASSLSRYTGELFFGEGSRLTVL.